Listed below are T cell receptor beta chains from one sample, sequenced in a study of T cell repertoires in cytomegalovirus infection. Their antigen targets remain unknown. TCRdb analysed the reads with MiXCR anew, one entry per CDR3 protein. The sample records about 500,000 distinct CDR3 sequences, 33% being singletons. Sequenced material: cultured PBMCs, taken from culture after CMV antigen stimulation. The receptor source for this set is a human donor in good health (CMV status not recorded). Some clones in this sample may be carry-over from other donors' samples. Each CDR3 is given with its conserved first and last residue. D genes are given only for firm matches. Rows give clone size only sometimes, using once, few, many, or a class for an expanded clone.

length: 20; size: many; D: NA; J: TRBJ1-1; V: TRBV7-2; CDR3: CASSQPRGALSGRWYTEAFF; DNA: TGTGCCAGCAGCCAACCCCGGGGGGCGCTAAGTGGTCGGTGGTACACTGAAGCTTTCTTT
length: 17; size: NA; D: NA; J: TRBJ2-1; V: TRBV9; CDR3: CASSASVQSSAYNEQFF; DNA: TGTGCCAGCAGCGCAAGCGTCCAATCTAGCGCCTACAATGAGCAGTTCTTC
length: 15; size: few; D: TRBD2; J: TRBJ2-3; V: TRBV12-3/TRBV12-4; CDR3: CASRLSGRVTDTQYF; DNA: TGTGCCAGCAGGCTTAGCGGGAGGGTAACAGATACGCAGTATTTT
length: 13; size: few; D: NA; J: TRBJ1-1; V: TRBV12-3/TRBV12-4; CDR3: CASSFGHPTEAFF; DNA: TGTGCCAGCAGTTTTGGGCACCCCACTGAAGCTTTCTTT
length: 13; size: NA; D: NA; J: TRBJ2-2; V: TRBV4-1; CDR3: CASSHPRNRELFF; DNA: TGCGCCAGCAGCCACCCTCGGAATAGGGAGCTGTTTTTT
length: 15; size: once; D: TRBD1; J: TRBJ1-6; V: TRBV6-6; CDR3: CASSRSGTVSSPLHF; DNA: TGTGCCAGCAGTCGTTCCGGGACAGTCAGCTCACCCCTCCACTTT
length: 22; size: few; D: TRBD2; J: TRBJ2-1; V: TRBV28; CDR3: CASSFPRTSGRPKPSSYNEQFF; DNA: TGTGCCAGCAGTTTTCCCCGGACTAGCGGGAGGCCCAAACCTAGCTCCTACAATGAGCAGTTCTTC
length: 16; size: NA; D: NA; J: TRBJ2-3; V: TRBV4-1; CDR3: CASSQDEGGVTDTQYF; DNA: TGCGCCAGCAGCCAAGACGAAGGAGGTGTCACAGATACGCAGTATTTT
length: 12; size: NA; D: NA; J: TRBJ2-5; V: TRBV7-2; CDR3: CASSVPQETQYF; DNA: TGTGCCAGCAGCGTACCACAAGAGACCCAGTACTTC
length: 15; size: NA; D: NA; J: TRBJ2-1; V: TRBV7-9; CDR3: CASSLAGRSNNEQFF; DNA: TGTGCCAGCAGCTTAGCCGGGCGGTCGAACAATGAGCAGTTCTTC
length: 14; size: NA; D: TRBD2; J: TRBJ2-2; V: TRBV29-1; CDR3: CSGGGGTNTGELFF; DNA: TGCAGCGGCGGGGGGGGAACGAACACCGGGGAGCTGTTTTTT
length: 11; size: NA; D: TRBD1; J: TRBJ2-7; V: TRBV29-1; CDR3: CSGKQGAEQYF; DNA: TGCAGCGGGAAACAGGGGGCTGAGCAGTACTTC
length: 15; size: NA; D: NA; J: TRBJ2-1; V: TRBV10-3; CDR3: CAISGKKHWDNEQFF; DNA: TGTGCCATCAGTGGTAAGAAACACTGGGACAATGAGCAGTTCTTC
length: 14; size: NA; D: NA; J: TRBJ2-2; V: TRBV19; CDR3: CASSMKANTGELFF; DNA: TGTGCCAGTAGTATGAAAGCGAACACCGGGGAGCTGTTTTTT
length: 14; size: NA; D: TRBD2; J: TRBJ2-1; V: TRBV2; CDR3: CASVTSGSRNEQFF; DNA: TGTGCCAGCGTGACTAGCGGGAGTCGGAATGAGCAGTTCTTC
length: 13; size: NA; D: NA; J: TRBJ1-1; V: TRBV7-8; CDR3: CASSLPQWTEAFF; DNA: TGTGCCAGCAGCTTGCCTCAGTGGACTGAAGCTTTCTTT
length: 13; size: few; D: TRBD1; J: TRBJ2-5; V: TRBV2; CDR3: CASREQGWETQYF; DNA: TGTGCCAGCAGGGAACAGGGGTGGGAGACCCAGTACTTC
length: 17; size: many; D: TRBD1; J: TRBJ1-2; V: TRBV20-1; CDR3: CSARDSSGGLLTIGYTF; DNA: TGCAGTGCTAGAGATAGTTCAGGGGGCCTACTAACTATTGGCTACACCTTC
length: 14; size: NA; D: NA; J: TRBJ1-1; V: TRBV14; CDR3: CASSQWGLFAEAFF; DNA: TGTGCCAGCAGCCAATGGGGTTTATTCGCTGAAGCTTTCTTT
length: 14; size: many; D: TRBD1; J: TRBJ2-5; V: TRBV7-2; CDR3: CASSPGQGRETQYF; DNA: TGTGCCAGCAGCCCTGGACAGGGGAGAGAGACCCAGTACTTC
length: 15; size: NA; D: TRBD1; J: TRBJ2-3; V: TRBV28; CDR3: CASSFGQGLVTTQYF; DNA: TGTGCCAGCAGTTTTGGACAGGGGTTAGTGACTACGCAGTATTTT
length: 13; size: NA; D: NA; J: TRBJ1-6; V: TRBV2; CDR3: CASSSDYNSPLHF; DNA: TGTGCCAGCAGTTCAGATTATAATTCACCCCTCCACTTT
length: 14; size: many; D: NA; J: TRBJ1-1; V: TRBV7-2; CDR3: CASGFNGVNTEAFF; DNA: TGTGCCAGCGGCTTTAACGGAGTGAACACTGAAGCTTTCTTT
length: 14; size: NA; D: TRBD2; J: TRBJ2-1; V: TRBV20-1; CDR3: CSATSGSSYNEQFF; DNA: TGCAGTGCTACGAGCGGGAGTTCCTACAATGAGCAGTTCTTC
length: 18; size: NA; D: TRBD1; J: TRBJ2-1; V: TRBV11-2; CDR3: CASSTRTGLTNSYNEQFF; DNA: TGTGCCAGCAGCACCAGGACAGGCCTAACTAACTCCTACAATGAGCAGTTCTTC
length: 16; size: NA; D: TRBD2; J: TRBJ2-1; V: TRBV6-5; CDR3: CASRLSGSISLNEQFF; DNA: TGTGCCAGCAGGCTTAGCGGGAGTATTTCGCTCAATGAGCAGTTCTTC
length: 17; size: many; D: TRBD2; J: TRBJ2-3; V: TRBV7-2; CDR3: CASSLTTSGASTDTQYF; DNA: TGTGCCAGCAGCCTGACCACTAGCGGGGCCAGCACAGATACGCAGTATTTT
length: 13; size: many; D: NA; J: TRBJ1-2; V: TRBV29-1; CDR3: CSVEDIGLRGYTF; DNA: TGCAGCGTTGAGGACATAGGGTTGCGTGGCTACACCTTC
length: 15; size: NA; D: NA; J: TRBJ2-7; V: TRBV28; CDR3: CASSRPGPASYEQYF; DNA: TGTGCCAGCAGCCGCCCGGGGCCAGCCTCCTACGAGCAGTACTTC
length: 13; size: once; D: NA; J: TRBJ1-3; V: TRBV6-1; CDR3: CASTTGAGNTIYF; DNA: TGTGCCAGCACTACGGGAGCTGGAAACACCATATATTTT
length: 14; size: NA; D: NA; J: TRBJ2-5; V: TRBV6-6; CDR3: CASSTGQTQETQYF; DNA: TGTGCCAGCAGCACAGGACAGACCCAAGAGACCCAGTACTTC
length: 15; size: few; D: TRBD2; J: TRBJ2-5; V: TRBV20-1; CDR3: CSAFLAGSVQETQYF; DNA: TGCAGTGCTTTCTTAGCGGGAAGCGTACAAGAGACCCAGTACTTC
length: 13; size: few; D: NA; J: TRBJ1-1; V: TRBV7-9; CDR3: CASSPTDNTEAFF; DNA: TGTGCCAGCAGCCCGACAGATAACACTGAAGCTTTCTTT
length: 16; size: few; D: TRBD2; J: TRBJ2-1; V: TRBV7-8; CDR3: CASSFASGSGYNEQFF; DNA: TGTGCCAGCAGCTTCGCAAGCGGGAGCGGGTACAATGAGCAGTTCTTC
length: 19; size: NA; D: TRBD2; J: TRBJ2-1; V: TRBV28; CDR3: CASRRRLAGGRSSYNEQFF; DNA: TGTGCCAGCAGACGAAGACTAGCGGGGGGCAGAAGCTCCTACAATGAGCAGTTCTTC
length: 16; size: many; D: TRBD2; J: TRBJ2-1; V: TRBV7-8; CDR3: CASSLIAGPIHNEQFF; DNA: TGTGCCAGCAGCTTGATAGCGGGACCAATCCACAATGAGCAGTTCTTC
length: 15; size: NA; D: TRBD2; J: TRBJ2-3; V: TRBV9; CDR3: CASSVGGRAGDTQYF; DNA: TGTGCCAGCAGCGTAGGCGGGAGGGCCGGAGATACGCAGTATTTT
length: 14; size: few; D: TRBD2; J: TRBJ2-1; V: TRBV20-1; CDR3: CSATGLAGGNEQFF; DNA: TGCAGTGCTACCGGACTAGCGGGAGGAAATGAGCAGTTCTTC
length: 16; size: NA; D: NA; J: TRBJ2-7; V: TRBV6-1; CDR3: CASSEEAAPNSYEQYF; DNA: TGTGCCAGCAGTGAAGAGGCAGCTCCTAACTCCTACGAGCAGTACTTC
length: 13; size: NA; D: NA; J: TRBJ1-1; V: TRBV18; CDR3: CASSRYDTPEAFF; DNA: TGTGCCAGCTCAAGGTATGATACGCCTGAAGCTTTCTTT
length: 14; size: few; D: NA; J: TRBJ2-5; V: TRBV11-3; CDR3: CASSPDSGQETQYF; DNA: TGTGCCAGCAGCCCAGATTCGGGCCAGGAGACCCAGTACTTC
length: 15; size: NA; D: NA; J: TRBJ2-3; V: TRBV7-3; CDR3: CASSLTPSDTDTQYF; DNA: TGTGCCAGCAGCTTAACTCCATCCGACACAGATACGCAGTATTTT
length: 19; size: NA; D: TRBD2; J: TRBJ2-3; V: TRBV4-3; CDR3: CASSPKSGLAFPSTDTQYF; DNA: TGCGCCAGCAGCCCAAAGTCGGGACTAGCGTTTCCTAGCACAGATACGCAGTATTTT
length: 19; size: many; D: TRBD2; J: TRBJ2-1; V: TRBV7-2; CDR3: CASSLSPRLGAGGYNEQFF; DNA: TGTGCCAGCAGCCTATCCCCGCGGCTTGGAGCGGGAGGGTACAATGAGCAGTTCTTC
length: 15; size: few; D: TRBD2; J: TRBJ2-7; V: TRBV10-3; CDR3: CAISDRLSGTREQYF; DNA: TGTGCCATCAGTGACAGGTTATCCGGGACTAGGGAGCAGTACTTC
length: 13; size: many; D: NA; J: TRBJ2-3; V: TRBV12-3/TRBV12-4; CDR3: CASSLAQADTQYF; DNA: TGTGCCAGCAGTTTAGCGCAGGCAGATACGCAGTATTTT
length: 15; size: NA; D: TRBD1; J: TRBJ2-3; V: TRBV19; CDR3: CASTPGQGPTDTQYF; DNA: TGTGCCAGTACTCCGGGACAGGGGCCTACAGATACGCAGTATTTT
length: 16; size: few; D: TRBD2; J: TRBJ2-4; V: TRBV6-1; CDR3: CASSEWTSGNKNIQYF; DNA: TGTGCCAGCAGTGAGTGGACTAGCGGGAACAAAAACATTCAGTACTTC
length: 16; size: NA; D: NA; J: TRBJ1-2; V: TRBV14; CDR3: CASSQEPRGQRAGYTF; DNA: TGTGCCAGCAGCCAAGAGCCCAGGGGTCAACGAGCAGGCTACACCTTC
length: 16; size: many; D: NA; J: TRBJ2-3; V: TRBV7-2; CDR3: CASSLHVHLSTDTQYF; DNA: TGTGCCAGCAGCTTACATGTCCACCTATCCACAGATACGCAGTATTTT
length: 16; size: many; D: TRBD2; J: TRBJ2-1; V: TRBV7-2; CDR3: CASSPEREAHLHGQFF; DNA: TGTGCCAGCAGCCCCGAGCGGGAGGCCCATCTACATGGCCAGTTCTTC
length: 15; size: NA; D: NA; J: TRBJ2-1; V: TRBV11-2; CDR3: CASSLPPSSYNEQFF; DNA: TGTGCCAGCAGCTTACCGCCTAGCTCCTACAATGAGCAGTTCTTC
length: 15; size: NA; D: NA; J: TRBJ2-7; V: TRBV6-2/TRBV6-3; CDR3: CASKFLGIPTYEQYF; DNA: TGTGCCAGCAAGTTTCTGGGGATCCCCACCTACGAGCAGTACTTC
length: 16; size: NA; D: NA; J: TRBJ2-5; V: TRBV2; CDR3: CANGTYPQGYEETQYF; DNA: TGTGCCAACGGGACTTATCCTCAAGGTTACGAAGAGACCCAGTACTTC
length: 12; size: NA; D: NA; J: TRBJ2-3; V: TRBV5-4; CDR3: CASSYSVRTQYF; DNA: TGTGCCAGCAGCTATAGCGTTCGTACGCAGTATTTT